The T cell receptor beta chain described here comes from a study of a mutant IDH1 vaccine in newly diagnosed glioma. The wider study: The earlier regimen, radiotherapy, temozolomide, or both, was most often both. Study-wide findings and caveats: Among top peripheral T cell clonotypes, changes seemed unrelated to pseudoprogression.

This clone was recorded only once. Its matching antigen is unknown. Time point here: baseline, week 1 (first vaccination visit). Treatment indicated: pre-vaccination baseline after standard-of-care therapy. New astrocytomas of WHO grade 3 or 4 that were IDH1-mutant and ATRX-lost were found in the donors. Unmatched junction bases numbered 9, after V lost 3 bases and J lost 2 bases. The germline CDR1 and CDR2 sequences are LNHDA and SQIVND (reference sequence). The CDR3 spans 17 residues. Sequencing was performed with immunoSEQ multiplex PCR; in TCRdb, only in-frame clones are kept and a portion is missing. The sample yields some 15,000 clones, around 95% seen once.

The sequence derives from a woman aged 18-35 years with glioma. Some clones in this sample may be carry-over from other donors' samples. The gene calls are TRBV19 and TRBJ1-5; 8 positions match TRBD1. Sequencing used peripheral blood mononuclear cells (PBMCs), obtained from a glioma patient treated with radiotherapy, temozolomide or both. CDR3 nucleotide sequence: TGTGCCAGTAGTATTGGGCAGGGGGCGCCCGGCAATCAGCCCCAGCATTTT. Translated: CASSIGQGAPGNQPQHF.